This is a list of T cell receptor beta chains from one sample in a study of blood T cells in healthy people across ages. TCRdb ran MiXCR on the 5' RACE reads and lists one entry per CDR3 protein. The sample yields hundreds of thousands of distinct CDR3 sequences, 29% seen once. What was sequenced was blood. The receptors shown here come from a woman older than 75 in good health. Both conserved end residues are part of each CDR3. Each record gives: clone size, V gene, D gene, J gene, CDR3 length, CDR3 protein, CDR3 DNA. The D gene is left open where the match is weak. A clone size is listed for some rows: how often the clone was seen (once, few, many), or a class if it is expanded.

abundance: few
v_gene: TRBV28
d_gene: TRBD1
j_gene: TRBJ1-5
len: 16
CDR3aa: CASSLGAGGYNQPQHF
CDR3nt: TGTGCCAGCAGTTTAGGGGCAGGGGGATACAATCAGCCCCAGCATTTT

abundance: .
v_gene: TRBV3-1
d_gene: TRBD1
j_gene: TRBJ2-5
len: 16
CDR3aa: CASSHRTGGGLETQYF
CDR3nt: TGTGCCAGCAGCCACCGGACAGGGGGAGGATTAGAGACCCAGTACTTC

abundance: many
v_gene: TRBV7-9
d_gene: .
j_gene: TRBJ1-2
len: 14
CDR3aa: CASSLFGRAGGYTF
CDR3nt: TGTGCCAGCAGCTTATTTGGCAGGGCGGGTGGCTACACCTTC

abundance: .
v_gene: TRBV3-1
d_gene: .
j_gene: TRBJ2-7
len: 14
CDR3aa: CASSQVGEGGEQYF
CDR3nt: TGTGCCAGCAGCCAAGTAGGAGAGGGTGGCGAGCAGTACTTC

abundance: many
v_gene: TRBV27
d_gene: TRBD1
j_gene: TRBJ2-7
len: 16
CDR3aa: CASSSAGQGVVYEQYF
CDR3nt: TGTGCCAGCAGTTCAGCCGGACAGGGGGTGGTCTACGAGCAGTACTTC

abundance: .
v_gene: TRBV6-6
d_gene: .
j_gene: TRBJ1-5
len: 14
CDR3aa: CASSYRSAGQPQHF
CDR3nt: TGTGCCAGCAGTTACAGATCAGCGGGTCAGCCCCAGCATTTT

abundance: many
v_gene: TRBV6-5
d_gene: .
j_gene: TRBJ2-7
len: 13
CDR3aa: CASRPSDRYEQYF
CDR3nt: TGTGCCAGCAGACCCTCGGACCGTTACGAGCAGTACTTC

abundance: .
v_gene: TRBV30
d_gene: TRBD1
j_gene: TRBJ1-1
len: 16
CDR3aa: CAWSVLGMDREAEAFF
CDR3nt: TGTGCCTGGAGTGTACTCGGGATGGACAGGGAGGCTGAAGCTTTCTTT

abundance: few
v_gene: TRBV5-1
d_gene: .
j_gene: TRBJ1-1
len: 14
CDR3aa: CASSLSELGTEAFF
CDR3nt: TGCGCCAGCAGCTTGTCCGAACTGGGCACTGAAGCTTTCTTT

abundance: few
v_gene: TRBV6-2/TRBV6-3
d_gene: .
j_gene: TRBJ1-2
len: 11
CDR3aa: CASSQGPGYTF
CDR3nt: TGTGCCAGCAGTCAGGGACCTGGCTACACCTTC

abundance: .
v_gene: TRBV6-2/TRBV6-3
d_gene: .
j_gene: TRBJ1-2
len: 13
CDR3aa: CAGSYSAGGGYTF
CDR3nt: TGTGCCGGCAGTTACTCTGCTGGAGGGGGCTACACCTTC

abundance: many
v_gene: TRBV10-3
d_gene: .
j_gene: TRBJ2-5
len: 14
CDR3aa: CAISGWTDKETQYF
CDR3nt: TGTGCCATCAGTGGCTGGACAGACAAAGAGACCCAGTACTTC

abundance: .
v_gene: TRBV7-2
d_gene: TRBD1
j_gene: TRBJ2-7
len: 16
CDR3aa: CASSLAGDRGRSEQYF
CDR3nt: TGTGCCAGCAGCTTAGCTGGGGACAGGGGGCGGAGTGAGCAGTACTTC

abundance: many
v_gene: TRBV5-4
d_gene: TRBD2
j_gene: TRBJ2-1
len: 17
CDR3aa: CASSLRLAGGYYNEQFF
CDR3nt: TGTGCCAGCAGCTTACGACTAGCGGGGGGTTACTACAATGAGCAGTTCTTC

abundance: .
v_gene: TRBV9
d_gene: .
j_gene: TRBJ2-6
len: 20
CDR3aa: CASSPLPTGLHSSGANVLTF
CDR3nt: TGTGCCAGCAGCCCCCTGCCTACAGGGTTGCACTCCTCTGGGGCCAACGTCCTGACTTTC

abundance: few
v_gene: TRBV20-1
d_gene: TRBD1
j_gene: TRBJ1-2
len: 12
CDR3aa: CSAPPGQGGYTF
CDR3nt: TGCAGTGCTCCTCCGGGACAGGGGGGCTACACCTTC

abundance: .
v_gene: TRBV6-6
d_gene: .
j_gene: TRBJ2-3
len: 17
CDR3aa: CASSYGVSTQNTDTQYF
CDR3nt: TGTGCCAGCAGTTACGGGGTCAGCACCCAGAACACAGATACGCAGTATTTT

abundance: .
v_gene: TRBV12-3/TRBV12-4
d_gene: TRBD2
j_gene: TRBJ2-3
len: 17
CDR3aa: CASKRAGGRMSTDTQYF
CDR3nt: TGTGCCAGCAAAAGAGCGGGGGGGCGAATGAGCACAGATACGCAGTATTTT

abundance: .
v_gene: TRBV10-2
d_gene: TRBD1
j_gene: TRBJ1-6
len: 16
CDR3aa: CASSEGGQGARTPLHF
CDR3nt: TGCGCCAGCAGTGAGGGGGGACAGGGGGCCAGGACACCCCTCCACTTT

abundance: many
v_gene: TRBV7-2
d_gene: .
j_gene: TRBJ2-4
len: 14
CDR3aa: CASSQGLSKDIQYF
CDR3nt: TGTGCCAGCAGCCAGGGGCTAAGCAAGGACATTCAGTACTTC

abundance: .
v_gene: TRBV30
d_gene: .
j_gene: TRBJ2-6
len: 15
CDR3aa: CARLKGASGANVLTF
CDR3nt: TGTGCCAGACTCAAAGGGGCCTCTGGGGCCAACGTCCTGACTTTC

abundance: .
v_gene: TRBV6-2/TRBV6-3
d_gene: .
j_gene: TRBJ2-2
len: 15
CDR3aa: CASSYSTVDTGELFF
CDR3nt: TGTGCCAGCAGTTACAGTACCGTCGACACCGGGGAGCTGTTTTTT

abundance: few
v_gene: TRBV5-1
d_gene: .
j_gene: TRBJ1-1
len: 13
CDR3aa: CASSLTTDTEAFF
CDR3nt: TGCGCCAGCAGCTTGACGACGGACACTGAAGCTTTCTTT

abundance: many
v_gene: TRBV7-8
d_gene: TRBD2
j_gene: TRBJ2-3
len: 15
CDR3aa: CASSRGTSGADTQYF
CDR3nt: TGTGCCAGCAGCCGGGGGACTAGCGGGGCGGATACGCAGTATTTT

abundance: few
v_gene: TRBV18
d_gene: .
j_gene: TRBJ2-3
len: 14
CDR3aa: CASRVGGRTHTQYF
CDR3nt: TGTGCCAGCCGAGTAGGGGGACGCACACATACGCAGTATTTT

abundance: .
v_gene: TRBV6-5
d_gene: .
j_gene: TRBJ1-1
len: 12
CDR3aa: CASSRLSTEAFF
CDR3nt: TGTGCCAGCAGCCGGTTGAGCACTGAAGCTTTCTTT

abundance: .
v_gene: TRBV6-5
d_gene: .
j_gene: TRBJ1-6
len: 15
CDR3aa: CASSPQGITSTPLHF
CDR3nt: TGTGCCAGCAGCCCCCAGGGGATCACTTCTACACCCCTCCACTTT

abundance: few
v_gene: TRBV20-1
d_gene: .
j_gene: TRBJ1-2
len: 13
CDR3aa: CSATQGRLYGYTF
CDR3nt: TGCAGTGCTACTCAGGGGCGTCTCTATGGCTACACCTTC

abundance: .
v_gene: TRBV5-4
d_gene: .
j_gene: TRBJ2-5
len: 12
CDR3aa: CASSVRKETQYF
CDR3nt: TGTGCCAGCAGCGTAAGGAAGGAGACCCAGTACTTC

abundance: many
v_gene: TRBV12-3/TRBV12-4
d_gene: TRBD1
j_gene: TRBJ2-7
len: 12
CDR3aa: CASSRDRGEQYF
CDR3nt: TGTGCCAGCAGTCGGGACAGGGGTGAGCAGTACTTC

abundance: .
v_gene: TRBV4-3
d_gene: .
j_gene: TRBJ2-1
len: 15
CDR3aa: CASSHSSSGYNEQFF
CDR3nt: TGCGCCAGCAGCCACTCATCGAGCGGCTACAATGAGCAGTTCTTC

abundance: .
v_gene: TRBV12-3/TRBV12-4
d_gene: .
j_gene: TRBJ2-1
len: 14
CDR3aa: CASSLGLARDEQFF
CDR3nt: TGTGCCAGCAGTTTAGGCCTAGCCAGGGATGAGCAGTTCTTC

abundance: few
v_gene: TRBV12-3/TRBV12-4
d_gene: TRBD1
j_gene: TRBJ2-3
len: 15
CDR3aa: CASSLDRAPTDAQYF
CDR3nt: TGTGCCAGCAGCCTCGACAGGGCGCCCACAGATGCGCAGTATTTT

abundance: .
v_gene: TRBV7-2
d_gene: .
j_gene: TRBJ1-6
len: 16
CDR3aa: CASSPDSGSYNSPLHF
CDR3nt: TGTGCCAGCAGCCCAGACTCCGGCTCCTATAATTCACCCCTCCACTTT

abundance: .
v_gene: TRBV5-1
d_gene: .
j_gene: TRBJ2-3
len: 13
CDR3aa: CASSSEGADTQYF
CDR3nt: TGCGCCAGCAGCTCGGAAGGGGCAGATACGCAGTATTTT

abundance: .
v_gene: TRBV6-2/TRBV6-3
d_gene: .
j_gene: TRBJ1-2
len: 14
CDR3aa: CASSYSAGKGGYTF
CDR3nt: TGTGCCAGCAGTTACTCGGCAGGGAAAGGGGGCTACACCTTC

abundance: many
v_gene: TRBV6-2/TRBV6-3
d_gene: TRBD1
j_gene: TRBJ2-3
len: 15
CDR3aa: CASSYPLVRGQTQYF
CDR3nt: TGTGCCAGCAGTTACCCCCTTGTCAGGGGGCAAACGCAGTATTTT

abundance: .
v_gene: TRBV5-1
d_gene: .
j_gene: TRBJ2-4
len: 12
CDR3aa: CASSFDAGIQYF
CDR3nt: TGCGCCAGCAGCTTCGACGCGGGCATTCAGTACTTC

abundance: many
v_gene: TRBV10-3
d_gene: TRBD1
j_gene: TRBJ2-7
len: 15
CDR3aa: CAIRSATGGSNEQYF
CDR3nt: TGTGCCATCAGGAGCGCGACAGGGGGCTCAAACGAGCAGTACTTC

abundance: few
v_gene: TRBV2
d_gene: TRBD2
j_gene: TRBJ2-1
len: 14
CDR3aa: CASKLAGGNNEQFF
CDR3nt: TGTGCCAGCAAACTAGCGGGGGGAAATAATGAGCAGTTCTTC

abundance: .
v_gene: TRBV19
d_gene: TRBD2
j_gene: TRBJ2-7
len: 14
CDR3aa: CASSIEAGGYEQYF
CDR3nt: TGTGCCAGTAGTATTGAAGCGGGAGGATACGAGCAGTACTTC

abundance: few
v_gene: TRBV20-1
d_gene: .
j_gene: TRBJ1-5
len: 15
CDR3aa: CSARASQIFNQPQHF
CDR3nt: TGCAGTGCCCGAGCATCACAAATTTTCAATCAGCCCCAGCATTTT

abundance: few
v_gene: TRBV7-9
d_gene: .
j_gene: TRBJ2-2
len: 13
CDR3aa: CASGTPNTGELFF
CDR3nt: TGTGCCAGCGGGACTCCGAACACCGGGGAGCTGTTTTTT

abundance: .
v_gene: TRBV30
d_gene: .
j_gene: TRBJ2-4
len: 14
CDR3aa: CAWRVRGAKNIQYF
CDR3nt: TGTGCCTGGAGGGTCAGGGGAGCCAAAAACATTCAGTACTTC